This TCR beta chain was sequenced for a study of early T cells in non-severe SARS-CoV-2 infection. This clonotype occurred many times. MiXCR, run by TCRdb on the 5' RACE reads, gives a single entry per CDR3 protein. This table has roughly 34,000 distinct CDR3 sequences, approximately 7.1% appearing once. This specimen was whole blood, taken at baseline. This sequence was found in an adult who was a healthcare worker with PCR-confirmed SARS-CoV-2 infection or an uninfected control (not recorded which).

DNA for the CDR3: TGTGCCAGCAGCTTTCTAGCGGGCACAGATACGCAGTATTTT. Its protein is CASSFLAGTDTQYF. The chain has TRBV11-2 and TRBJ2-3; TRBD2 agrees at 7 bases. V lost 3 bases to trimming and J lost 1 base; unmatched junction nucleotides: 1. The germline gives CDR1 SGHAT, CDR2 FQNNGV. The length of the CDR3 is 14 residues.